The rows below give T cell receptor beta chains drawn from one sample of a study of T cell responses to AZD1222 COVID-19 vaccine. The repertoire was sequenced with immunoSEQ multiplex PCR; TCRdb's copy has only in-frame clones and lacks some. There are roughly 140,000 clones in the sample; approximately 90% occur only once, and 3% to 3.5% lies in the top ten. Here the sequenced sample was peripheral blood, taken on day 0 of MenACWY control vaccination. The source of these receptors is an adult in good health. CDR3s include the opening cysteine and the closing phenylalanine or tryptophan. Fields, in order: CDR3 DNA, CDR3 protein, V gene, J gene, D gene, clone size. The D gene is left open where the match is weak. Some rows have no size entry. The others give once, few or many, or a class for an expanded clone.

DNA: TGTGCCAGCAGACGACGGGAGCTCTCCTACGAGCAGTACTTC; CDR3: CASRRRELSYEQYF; V: TRBV6-5; J: TRBJ2-7; D: -; size: -
DNA: TGTGCCAGCAGCTTATTAAACAGGGTTGAAGCTTTCTTT; CDR3: CASSLLNRVEAFF; V: TRBV7-9; J: TRBJ1-1; D: -; size: few
DNA: TGTGCCAGCAGACAAGACAGGGCGAGCTCCTACGAGCAGTACTTC; CDR3: CASRQDRASSYEQYF; V: TRBV28; J: TRBJ2-7; D: TRBD1; size: -
DNA: TGTGCCAGCAGTAATCTTAGCGGGGGGGCGGAGAATGAGCAGTTCTTC; CDR3: CASSNLSGGAENEQFF; V: TRBV6-2/TRBV6-3; J: TRBJ2-1; D: TRBD2; size: -
DNA: TGTGCCAGCAGCCAAGATCCCGCAGGATGGGCCGGGGAGCTGTTTTTT; CDR3: CASSQDPAGWAGELFF; V: TRBV4-2; J: TRBJ2-2; D: -; size: -
DNA: TGTGCCAGCAGCCTGACAGACGCGAACACTGAAGCTTTCTTT; CDR3: CASSLTDANTEAFF; V: TRBV7-6; J: TRBJ1-1; D: -; size: -
DNA: TGTGCCACCGTAGACAGGGGGCGGGTGAACACTGAAGCTTTCTTT; CDR3: CATVDRGRVNTEAFF; V: TRBV10-3; J: TRBJ1-1; D: TRBD1; size: -
DNA: TGTGCCTGGAGTGGCCTTACCAGCAATCAGCCCCAGCATTTT; CDR3: CAWSGLTSNQPQHF; V: TRBV30; J: TRBJ1-5; D: -; size: -
DNA: TGTGCCAGCAGCTTATTACCGGGGGGAGAGACCCAGTACTTC; CDR3: CASSLLPGGETQYF; V: TRBV11-2; J: TRBJ2-5; D: TRBD2; size: -
DNA: TGTGCCAGCAGCGGACGGGACACGAACCTAAATGGCTACACCTTC; CDR3: CASSGRDTNLNGYTF; V: TRBV7-9; J: TRBJ1-2; D: -; size: -
DNA: TGTGCCAGCAGCTTATTCGAGGGGGGGCACGAGCAGTTCTTC; CDR3: CASSLFEGGHEQFF; V: TRBV7-2; J: TRBJ2-1; D: -; size: -
DNA: TGTGCCAGCAGTTTATCCCGGACGGCGAACTACGAGCAGTACTTC; CDR3: CASSLSRTANYEQYF; V: TRBV27; J: TRBJ2-7; D: -; size: -
DNA: TGTGCCAGCTCACCGCAGGACAGTTTAGGTGAAGCTTTCTTT; CDR3: CASSPQDSLGEAFF; V: TRBV18; J: TRBJ1-1; D: -; size: -
DNA: TGTGCAACTAGGGGACACGGGGTGGATACGCAGTATTTT; CDR3: CATRGHGVDTQYF; V: TRBV19; J: TRBJ2-3; D: -; size: -
DNA: TGCGCCAGCAACTACGGACAGGGAAGGTTTCAGGACACTGAAGCTTTCTTT; CDR3: CASNYGQGRFQDTEAFF; V: TRBV4-1; J: TRBJ1-1; D: TRBD1; size: -
DNA: TGTGCCAGCAGTGAAGCGGGAAACTATGGCTACACCTTC; CDR3: CASSEAGNYGYTF; V: TRBV6-1; J: TRBJ1-2; D: -; size: -
DNA: TGTGCCAGCAGCTTGGTCGGGAGGGCCGGCGAGACCCAGTACTTC; CDR3: CASSLVGRAGETQYF; V: TRBV7-2; J: TRBJ2-5; D: TRBD2; size: -
DNA: TGTGCCAGCAGACCGGGCCCCTACACGGGGGAGCAGTACTTC; CDR3: CASRPGPYTGEQYF; V: TRBV2; J: TRBJ2-7; D: -; size: -
DNA: TGTGCCAGCAGTTCCGGGGGGGCGGATGGCTACACCTTC; CDR3: CASSSGGADGYTF; V: TRBV12-3/TRBV12-4; J: TRBJ1-2; D: -; size: -
DNA: TGTGCCATCAGTGAGTCCTCTGGGGTTGTTGGCTACACCTTC; CDR3: CAISESSGVVGYTF; V: TRBV10-3; J: TRBJ1-2; D: -; size: -
DNA: TGTGCCAGCGCCGAGGGAGGGGATCAGCCCCAGCATTTT; CDR3: CASAEGGDQPQHF; V: TRBV12-3/TRBV12-4; J: TRBJ1-5; D: -; size: -
DNA: TGTGCCAGCAGTTCGAGGACAGGGCACTATGGCTACACCTTC; CDR3: CASSSRTGHYGYTF; V: TRBV5-6; J: TRBJ1-2; D: TRBD1; size: -
DNA: TGTGCCAGCAGCTCCTCCCTTAATTCACCCCTCCACTTT; CDR3: CASSSSLNSPLHF; V: TRBV5-4; J: TRBJ1-6; D: -; size: -
DNA: TGTGCCAGCAGCTTTTCCGGGACCGAAGAGACCCAGTACTTC; CDR3: CASSFSGTEETQYF; V: TRBV7-2; J: TRBJ2-5; D: -; size: -
DNA: TGTGCCAGCAGTTACGGGGACCAATACACTGAAGCTTTCTTT; CDR3: CASSYGDQYTEAFF; V: TRBV6-2/TRBV6-3; J: TRBJ1-1; D: -; size: -
DNA: TGCGCCAGCAGCCAGGGCAGCGCGAACACCGGGGAGCTGTTTTTT; CDR3: CASSQGSANTGELFF; V: TRBV4-1; J: TRBJ2-2; D: -; size: -
DNA: TGTGCCAGCAGCTTAGACAGGGATCAGCCCCAGCATTTT; CDR3: CASSLDRDQPQHF; V: TRBV7-3; J: TRBJ1-5; D: TRBD1; size: -
DNA: TGTGCCAGCAGCCTAAAAGGGTCCCTAAACAATGAGCAGTTCTTC; CDR3: CASSLKGSLNNEQFF; V: TRBV6-6; J: TRBJ2-1; D: -; size: -
DNA: TGTGCCAGCAGCTTAAATGGGGGCGCGAGTGGCTACACCTTC; CDR3: CASSLNGGASGYTF; V: TRBV7-3; J: TRBJ1-2; D: -; size: -
DNA: TGTGCCAGCTCTTCGGGACGAAACACCGGGGAGCTGTTTTTT; CDR3: CASSSGRNTGELFF; V: TRBV18; J: TRBJ2-2; D: -; size: -
DNA: TGTGCCAGCAGCCCGAGCTCTCGAGGGGGAGTCGGGGAGCTGTTTTTT; CDR3: CASSPSSRGGVGELFF; V: TRBV9; J: TRBJ2-2; D: -; size: -
DNA: TGTGCCAGCTCACCACGTCGCGACCCCTCCTACGAGCAGTACTTC; CDR3: CASSPRRDPSYEQYF; V: TRBV18; J: TRBJ2-7; D: -; size: -
DNA: TGTGCCAGCAGCGTAGGGTGGGGAGGGGACGAGCAGTACTTC; CDR3: CASSVGWGGDEQYF; V: TRBV9; J: TRBJ2-7; D: TRBD2; size: -
DNA: TGTGCCAGCAGCCCAGGGCTCGGGCTAGCGGGGGGGCTGCGCACCGGGGAGCTGTTTTTT; CDR3: CASSPGLGLAGGLRTGELFF; V: TRBV7-8; J: TRBJ2-2; D: TRBD2; size: -
DNA: TGTGCCAGCAGCTTAGCGGCAGGGACCCAAACAGGACCCTCCTACGAGCAGTACTTC; CDR3: CASSLAAGTQTGPSYEQYF; V: TRBV7-9; J: TRBJ2-7; D: -; size: -
DNA: TGTGCCAGCAGGATGATGTACGAGCAGTACTTC; CDR3: CASRMMYEQYF; V: TRBV2; J: TRBJ2-7; D: -; size: once
DNA: TGTGCCTGGAGTGTACGGGGGGGGCGGGAACATATTTATAGCAATCAGCCCCAGCATTTT; CDR3: CAWSVRGGREHIYSNQPQHF; V: TRBV30; J: TRBJ1-5; D: -; size: -
DNA: TGTGCCAGCAGTTACTCGTGGGCGGGAGAAGAGACCCAGTACTTC; CDR3: CASSYSWAGEETQYF; V: TRBV6-2/TRBV6-3; J: TRBJ2-5; D: TRBD2; size: -
DNA: TGTGCCAGCAGCCTAAGCCCCGACAGGGGGTATGGCTACACCTTC; CDR3: CASSLSPDRGYGYTF; V: TRBV7-3; J: TRBJ1-2; D: TRBD1; size: -
DNA: TGTGCCAGCAGTGCATTTTTAAGGGGGCAGGAGACCCAGTACTTC; CDR3: CASSAFLRGQETQYF; V: TRBV25-1; J: TRBJ2-5; D: TRBD1; size: -
DNA: TGTGCCAGCACGGTCGCATTCCGGTCCGGGGAGCTGTTTTTT; CDR3: CASTVAFRSGELFF; V: TRBV6-5; J: TRBJ2-2; D: -; size: few
DNA: TGTGCCAGCAGCCTGTTCCGGTCAGAAGAGACCCAGTACTTC; CDR3: CASSLFRSEETQYF; V: TRBV7-6; J: TRBJ2-5; D: -; size: once
DNA: TGTGCCAGCAGCTTAGCCCCGGGCGTCTACGAGCAGTACTTC; CDR3: CASSLAPGVYEQYF; V: TRBV11-3; J: TRBJ2-7; D: -; size: -
DNA: TGTGCCAGCAGTTCAGGGGGCCACTATGGCTACACCTTC; CDR3: CASSSGGHYGYTF; V: TRBV28; J: TRBJ1-2; D: TRBD1; size: -
DNA: TGTGCCAGCAGTTACAGGGCACTGAACACTGAAGCTTTCTTT; CDR3: CASSYRALNTEAFF; V: TRBV6-5; J: TRBJ1-1; D: -; size: -
DNA: TGTGCCAGCAGCCCCCGTTTTAGACAGGGCGACACAGATACGCAGTATTTT; CDR3: CASSPRFRQGDTDTQYF; V: TRBV16; J: TRBJ2-3; D: TRBD1; size: -
DNA: TGTGCCAGCAGCAAAAGTCCAGGGGGCACAACTAATGAAAAACTGTTTTTT; CDR3: CASSKSPGGTTNEKLFF; V: TRBV4-2; J: TRBJ1-4; D: TRBD1; size: -
DNA: TGTGCCAGCAGTTCGACCCAAATTCCCCTCTACGAGCAGTACTTC; CDR3: CASSSTQIPLYEQYF; V: TRBV28; J: TRBJ2-7; D: -; size: -